This T cell receptor beta chain was obtained from a study of control samples from healthy donors and cancer patients. The assay was immunoSEQ multiplex PCR, and TCRdb's table has in-frame clones only and misses some. This repertoire shows around 180,000 clones, around 90% found once; its top ten account for around 2.2%. This CDR3 spans 14 amino acids. The ends were cut back, 1 base at V and 7 bases at J, with 13 bases in the middle. Germline V gene data show CDR1 as SEHNR and CDR2 as FQNEAQ (reference sequence). The V call is TRBV7-9, the J call TRBJ1-2, with a possible D match to TRBD1 (5 bases). This clonotype was obtained from a woman aged 40 to 50 in good health. Sample: blood. The CDR3 region has the DNA TGTGCCAGCAGCTTAGAGGAGGGGAGGGGTGGCTACACCTTC. Amino acids: CASSLEEGRGGYTF.